These 21 T cell receptor beta chains were sequenced from one sample in a study of T cells in Graves' hyperthyroidism and ophthalmopathy. The source material, RNA transcripts, was used to amplify TCR beta CDR3 regions. In the first-round RT-PCR of the TCR CDR3, the HTBI primer set was used. TCRdb re-called the multiplex PCR reads through MiXCR, storing one row per CDR3 protein. The table records about 590,000 distinct CDR3 sequences, approximately 14% of them present only once. Material: blood. The receptors stem from a woman aged 18-29 years with Graves' ophthalmopathy.

At least ten counts were recorded for this clonotype. The chain combines TRBV2 with TRBJ2-7, with 12 bases identical to TRBD2. This CDR3 has 16 residues. Germline CDR1 reads SNHLY; CDR2 reads FYNNEI. The trim removed 6 bases at V and 2 bases at J, leaving 8 bases unmatched. The CDR3, as DNA: TGTGCCAGCAGCCGACTAGCGGGAGAAAGGGCCTACGAGCAGTACTTC. Residues: CASSRLAGERAYEQYF. Drawing the rest from reference TRBV2 and TRBJ2-7, the complete variable domain is EPEVTQTPSHQVTQMGQEVILRCVPISNHLYFYWYRQILGQKVEFLVSFYNNEISEKSEIFDDQFSVERPDGSNFTLKIRSTKLEDSAMYFCASSRLAGERAYEQYFGPGTRLTVT.

The sample holds a few counts of this clonotype. This chain joins TRBV12-5 and TRBJ2-7; no clear D gene. The CDR3 is 11 residues long. Germline assignment: CDR1 LGHNT and CDR2 FRNRAP. V shed 7 bases and J shed 7 bases, with 11 bases lying between them. The CDR3 DNA follows: TGTGCTAGTGCCATTTCCTCTGAGCAGTACTTC. Translated: CASAISSEQYF.

Worth noting for this clonotype: This could be a read error, since a much larger clone is one nucleotide away. This rearrangement joins TRBV28 to TRBJ1-2; D is undetermined. This CDR3 region has 15 residues. Looked up from germline, CDR1 is MDHEN and CDR2 is SYDVKM. V lost 2 bases and J lost 5, with 15 bases in between. CDR3 bases: TGTGCCAGCAGTTTAGGCTCGGGCTGGGAATATGGCTACACCTTC. Residues: CASSLGSGWEYGYTF.

This clonotype came up many times. V usage is TRBV2 and J usage is TRBJ1-1; maybe TRBD1 (5 bases). CDR1 and CDR2 from the germline V gene are SNHLY and FYNNEI. The CDR3 length is 17 residues. V gave up 10 bases and J gave up 1 base, with 25 bases separating them. This chain's CDR3 is CAKVETGGGSANTEAFF. For the CDR3, the DNA is TGTGCCAAAGTAGAAACCGGGGGGGGTTCCGCGAACACTGAAGCTTTCTTT.

Many counts were recorded for this clonotype. The chain uses TRBV6-5 and TRBJ1-2; 8 bases map to TRBD1. V lost 1 base, J lost 5 bases, and 12 bases stayed unmatched. CDR3 length equals 17 residues. The germline CDR1 and CDR2 sequences are MNHEY and SVGAGI. The CDR3 DNA is TGTGCCAGCAGTTACTTTCCCCCGGACAGGGCTCGATATGGCTACACCTTC. Its translation: CASSYFPPDRARYGYTF.

This clonotype was detected a few times. The chain recombines TRBV5-4 with TRBJ2-7; D might be TRBD2 (6 bases). V lost 0 bases and J 2 bases, leaving 12 bases between the germline ends. This CDR3 region has 15 residues. CDR1 SGHNT and CDR2 YYREEE come from the germline V gene (reference sequence). This CDR3 is CASSLGGTDPYEQYF. The DNA of the CDR3 is TGTGCCAGCAGCTTGGGTGGGACTGACCCCTACGAGCAGTACTTC.

This clonotype has a count of ten or more. The chain employs TRBV18 and TRBJ2-1, with TRBD2 identical over 12 bases. Germline V gene data show CDR1 as KGHSH and CDR2 as LQKENI. The ends lost 0 bases at V and 4 bases at J; junction bases unmatched: 1. This CDR3 has 16 amino acids. The CDR3 spells CASSPPGTSGYNEQFF. The CDR3 DNA is TGTGCCAGCTCACCACCTGGGACTAGCGGGTACAATGAGCAGTTCTTC. Full variable domain (remainder filled in from reference TRBV18 and TRBJ2-1): NAGVMQNPRHLVRRRGQEARLRCSPMKGHSHVYWYRQLPEEGLKFMVYLQKENIIDESGMPKERFSAEFPKEGPSILRIQQVVRGDSAAYFCASSPPGTSGYNEQFFGPGTRLTVL.

This chain links TRBV20-1 with TRBJ1-4; perhaps TRBD1 as D (6 bases). Germline V CDR1 and CDR2: DFQATT, SNEGSKA (reference sequence). With 6 bases removed from V and 3 bases from J, the gap between germline ends came to 11 bases. This CDR3 contains 13 residues. This CDR3 is CSAPQGSNEKLFF. As DNA, the CDR3 is TGCAGTGCGCCACAGGGCTCTAATGAAAAACTGTTTTTT.

This clonotype came up a few times. The chain carries TRBV13 and TRBJ2-3, with 8 bases aligning to TRBD1. The germline CDR1 and CDR2 sequences are PRHDT and FYEKMQ (reference sequence). V was clipped by 2 bases and J by 2 bases; unmatched bases: 6. There are 16 residues in the CDR3. The CDR3: CASSLFRGRDTDTQYF. CDR3 DNA: TGTGCCAGCAGCTTATTCAGGGGGCGCGACACAGATACGCAGTATTTT.

This clonotype was observed at least ten times. J is TRBJ2-7 and V is TRBV2; possibly TRBD1 for D (6 bases). CDR1 and CDR2 (germline): SNHLY, FYNNEI. Trimming took 5 bases from V and 5 from J, leaving 16 bases between them. The CDR3 is 14 residues long. The CDR3 nucleotides are TGTGCCAGCAGTCCAACAGGGCGTCGCGACGAGCAGTACTTC. Protein sequence: CASSPTGRRDEQYF.

This clonotype showed up many times. This chain links TRBV3-1 with TRBJ2-5; TRBD2 is a possible D gene (6 bases). The V end was cut by 5 bases, the J end by 2 bases, with 18 bases between. CDR1 is LGHDT and CDR2 is YNNKEL in the germline V gene (reference sequence). This CDR3 spans 16 amino acids. The CDR3 reads CASSAIGTGLQETQYF. For the CDR3, the DNA is TGTGCCAGCAGCGCGATCGGGACGGGACTTCAAGAGACCCAGTACTTC.

This clonotype was counted ten times or more. The chain uses TRBV28 and TRBJ1-1; no clear D gene. CDR3 size: 12 residues. The germline V and J ends were trimmed by 5 bases and 7 bases, with 11 bases remaining between them. Germline CDR1 MDHEN, CDR2 SYDVKM. In DNA, the CDR3 is TGTGCCAGCAGTCTTTACGATGGTGAAGCTTTCTTT. Its protein product is CASSLYDGEAFF. The whole variable domain, filled in from reference TRBV28 and TRBJ1-1, reads DVKVTQSSRYLVKRTGEKVFLECVQDMDHENMFWYRQDPGLGLRLIYFSYDVKMKEKGDIPEGYSVSREKKERFSLILESASTNQTSMYLCASSLYDGEAFFGQGTRLTVV.

This clonotype came up many times. The CDR3 region has the DNA TGTGCCAGCAGGCAGGGGGCATCTGGGGCCAACGTCCTGACTTTC. Protein sequence: CASRQGASGANVLTF. This chain links TRBV2 with TRBJ2-6; 8 nucleotides align to TRBD1. Germline trimming cut 6 bases from V and 1 base from J; bases unmatched to any gene: 2. CDR1 SNHLY and CDR2 FYNNEI come from the germline V gene. CDR3 size: 15 residues.

This clonotype was counted between two and nine times. This sequence joins TRBV25-1 and TRBJ1-1; 8 bases are shared with TRBD1. The CDR3 contains 13 residues. With 7 bases clipped from V and 4 bases from J, the junction kept 5 bases outside the gene matches. Per germline, CDR1 MGHDK and CDR2 SYGVNS. The CDR3 spells CASKGQGSTEAFF. The CDR3 DNA is TGTGCCAGCAAAGGACAGGGTTCCACTGAAGCTTTCTTT.

The chain employs TRBV6-6 and TRBJ1-2; D ambiguous. CDR1 and CDR2 (germline): MNHNY, SVGAGI (reference sequence). The CDR3 extends over 13 amino acids. Between the trimmed V and J ends, which lost 2 bases and 6 bases, there was a span of 10 bases. The CDR3 protein is CASSYGNIHGYTF. The CDR3 DNA is TGTGCCAGCAGTTACGGGAACATCCATGGCTACACCTTC.

The CDR3 region is CATSDSQGGGQPQHF. CDR3 bases: TGTGCCACCAGTGACTCACAGGGAGGAGGACAGCCCCAGCATTTT. J is TRBJ1-5 and V is TRBV24-1, with D possibly matching TRBD1 (6 bases). The CDR3 is 15 residues long. Per the germline V gene, CDR1 is KGHDR and CDR2 is SFDVKD. V dropped 4 bases and J dropped 7 bases, with 16 bases sitting between them.

V and J are TRBV4-1 and TRBJ2-7; D ambiguous. Germline V gene data show CDR1 as MGHRA and CDR2 as YSYEKL. The CDR3 runs 15 residues. Deletions cut 0 bases from V and 5 bases from J, with 14 bases between. For the CDR3, the DNA is TGCGCCAGCAGCCAAGAGTCGCTAGTGGCCGACGAGCAGTACTTC. Translation gives CASSQESLVADEQYF.

This clonotype was observed a few times. V gene TRBV4-1 combines with J gene TRBJ2-5; TRBD2 agrees at 7 bases. With 6 bases clipped from V and 2 bases from J, the junction kept 6 bases outside the gene matches. This CDR3 spans 14 amino acids. From germline, CDR1 is MGHRA and CDR2 YSYEKL. CDR3 loop: CASSGLAEQETQYF. The CDR3 DNA follows: TGCGCCAGCAGTGGTCTAGCGGAGCAAGAGACCCAGTACTTC.

This clonotype was recorded many times. The rearrangement links TRBV6-5 to TRBJ2-7; possible D gene TRBD2, 5 bases. The germline CDR1 and CDR2 sequences are MNHEY and SVGAGI. Trimming stripped 0 bases from V and 5 bases from J, with 23 bases between. The CDR3 has 18 amino acids. The CDR3: CASSYSIPNWGETDEQYF. The CDR3 bases are TGTGCCAGCAGTTACTCGATCCCGAACTGGGGAGAAACGGACGAGCAGTACTTC.

The V and J genes are TRBV19 and TRBJ2-1, with TRBD2 matching over 8 bases. CDR3 size: 16 residues. Germline CDR1 LNHDA, CDR2 SQIVND (reference sequence). V lost 5 bases to trimming and J lost 8 bases; unmatched junction nucleotides: 14. CDR3 loop: CASSPRPGLVPDEQFF. The CDR3 region has the DNA TGTGCCAGTAGTCCCCGACCGGGACTAGTGCCAGATGAGCAGTTCTTC.

This clonotype was counted between two and nine times. A much larger clonotype is one base distant, so this may be a read error. The chain recombines TRBV28 with TRBJ1-2, with TRBD1 identical over 7 bases. CDR3 length: 15 amino acids. V shed 6 bases, J shed 7 bases, and the junction held 14 bases outside the gene matches. Germline CDR1 MDHEN, CDR2 SYDVKM. The CDR3 protein is CASSVQGGRGCGYTF. The CDR3 DNA sequence: TGTGCCAGCAGCGTCCAGGGGGGCAGGGGGTGTGGCTACACCTTC.